This T cell receptor (beta chain) was retrieved from a study of vaccination and CD4 T cells after COVID-19. Across the whole study: A CEFX pool, an HIV-1 Nef pool, or no peptide went to control cultures.

Cultured CD4+ T cell DNA underwent sequencing with the Oncomine TCR Beta short-read assay. The source of extracted genomic DNA was cultured CD4+ T cells. TCRdb reprocessed the PCR reads via MiXCR and lists one record per CDR3 protein. Here the sample spans about 9,700 distinct CDR3 sequences, less than 55% being singletons. Treatment denoted: approximately 9-day PBMC culture with coronavirus spike peptide pools or control peptides (ViraFEST assay). Harvesting of the unexposed donor's CD4+ T cells predated the COVID-19 pandemic (2011-2018). This clonotype was counted between two and nine times. What it binds is not known. The CDR3 covers 22 residues. Germline CDR1 and CDR2: LGHNA and YSLEER. The V gene lost 4 bases and the J gene lost 5 bases, with 39 bases spanning the gap.

What was sequenced was CD4+ T cells from blood, cultured in vitro. This chain uses TRBV4-3 with TRBJ2-7, with D tentatively TRBD2 (8 bases). The receptor comes from a human donor in good health. The chain's CDR3 is CASSLDRDSFEGGRRTTNEQYF. The CDR3 coding sequence is TGCGCCAGCAGCCTCGACAGGGATTCCTTCGAGGGCGGGAGGAGGACTACGAACGAGCAGTACTTC.